What follows are 9 T cell receptor beta chains derived from one specimen sequenced in a study of blood T cells in healthy people across ages. Sample-barcoded 5' priming and a J-beta primer mix drove a second PCR of about 6 to 11 cycles. TCRdb fed the 5' RACE reads into MiXCR, producing one record per CDR3 protein. The table shows roughly 790,000 distinct CDR3 sequences, with 35% to 45% occurring only once. The sequencing input was blood. The source of these receptors is a woman aged 55-70 years in good health.

V is TRBV29-1 and J is TRBJ1-2, with D unresolved. Germline CDR1 is SQVTM and CDR2 is ANQGSEA. CDR3 length: 13 residues. The V gene lost 6 bases and the J gene lost 8 bases, with 19 bases spanning the gap. CDR3 sequence: CSVALVSLEGYTF. The CDR3, as DNA: TGCAGCGTAGCCCTAGTATCTCTGGAAGGCTACACCTTC.

The V and J genes are TRBV6-6 and TRBJ2-7; no clear D. The CDR3 runs 12 residues. Trimming took off 2 bases at V and 5 bases at J, with 7 bases between the two ends. The germline V gene encodes CDR1 MNHNY and CDR2 SVGAGI (reference sequence). CDR3 protein: CASSYGGHEQYF. The CDR3 nucleotides read TGTGCCAGCAGTTACGGCGGCCACGAGCAGTACTTC.

The chain joins TRBV12-3 or TRBV12-4 to TRBJ2-5; TRBD2 matches 8 bases. J gave up 0 bases and V 6 bases, and 9 bases lay outside the gene matches. The CDR3 is 16 residues long. The CDR3 reads CASSSTGGRYQETQYF. In DNA form, the CDR3 reads TGTGCCAGCAGCTCCACGGGGGGGCGGTACCAAGAGACCCAGTACTTC.

The chain uses TRBV6-5 and TRBJ2-3, with D tentatively TRBD1 or TRBD2 (5 bases each). The CDR3 covers 13 residues. Looked up from germline, CDR1 is MNHEY and CDR2 is SVGAGI. V gave up 7 bases and J gave up 10 bases, with 18 bases separating them. CDR3 loop: CASNTGRSAAQYF. CDR3 in DNA: TGTGCCAGCAACACGGGACGTAGTGCTGCGCAGTATTTT.

The J gene is TRBJ2-3, the V gene TRBV12-3 or TRBV12-4; TRBD1 is a possible D gene (6 bases). The CDR3 sequence is 14 residues long. V was clipped by 1 base and J by 6 bases, with 11 bases between them. CDR3 DNA: TGTGCCAGCAGTTTAGGAGGGGGAGACGATACGCAGTATTTT. The encoded protein is CASSLGGGDDTQYF.

CDR3 sequence reads: CASSPRQPGRSTDTQYF. The CDR3 coding sequence is TGTGCCAGCAGCCCAAGACAGCCGGGCCGGAGTACAGATACGCAGTATTTT. The chain joins TRBV7-6 to TRBJ2-3, with TRBD1 as a possible D gene (5 bases). CDR3 length: 17 amino acids. Trimming left V 5 bases short and J 3 bases short, with 21 bases between. Germline V CDR1 and CDR2: SGHVS, FNYEAQ.

This clonotype appeared a single time. The chain uses TRBV6-5 and TRBJ2-7; TRBD2 aligns across 8 bases. CDR3 size: 16 residues. The junction had 24 bases not matched to a gene; V was cut back by 10 bases and J by 10 bases. Germline-derived CDR1 and CDR2 are MNHEY and SVGAGI. The CDR3 spells CANSPGLVDMWGTQYF. The CDR3 DNA is TGTGCCAACAGCCCGGGACTAGTCGACATGTGGGGAACCCAGTACTTC.

This clonotype was counted between two and nine times. V usage is TRBV2 and J usage is TRBJ1-5; unclear D gene. The CDR3 length is 13 residues. Trimming cost V 6 bases and J 1 base, with 7 bases left between them. From germline, CDR1 is SNHLY and CDR2 FYNNEI. The CDR3 bases are TGTGCCAGCAGGGGCATAAGCAATCAGCCCCAGCATTTT. Encoded protein: CASRGISNQPQHF.

The chain has TRBV29-1 and TRBJ2-5; perhaps TRBD2 as D (6 bases). This CDR3 contains 16 residues. The germline V gene has CDR1 SQVTM and CDR2 ANQGSEA. In DNA form, the CDR3 reads TGCATCCCTTACTCTTTAGGGGCGTGGAGGGGAGAGACCCAGTACTTC. Its protein is CIPYSLGAWRGETQYF.